The clone carrying this T cell receptor beta chain was observed a few times. Antigen: not known. TCR beta rearrangements were amplified from peripheral blood genomic DNA. The CDR3 is 15 residues long. The germline V gene encodes CDR1 KGHSH and CDR2 LQKENI. After removal of 3 bases from V and 2 bases from J, the junction contained 6 bases not matched to a gene. This sample was included in a study of T cell repertoires in aging, cancer and after chemotherapy. TRB rearrangements spanning V, D and J were amplified using mixed TRB-A/B primers. MiXCR was run by TCRdb on the multiplex PCR reads, yielding one entry per CDR3 protein. The top ten hold roughly a quarter of the sample, which has thousands of distinct CDR3 sequences, roughly a fifth seen once. Study results and limitations: Loss of evenness, beyond lost richness, contributed to age-related TCR diversity decline in cancer patients. Untreated cancer patients had significantly lower blood TCR diversity than age-matched healthy donors. Rebound thymic output was suggested by rising median generation probability during chemotherapy in each cancer cohort.

The sample was blood. The clonotype originates from a human donor with a solid tumor. This sequence joins TRBV18 and TRBJ1-1; 7 positions match TRBD1. CDR3: CASSPGTALNTEAFF. Here the CDR3 DNA reads TGTGCCAGCTCACCGGGGACAGCGTTAAACACTGAAGCTTTCTTT.